This T cell receptor (beta chain) is drawn from a study of shared clonotypes between healthy human individuals (dated by TCRdb to 2020 to 2022). Concerning the study at large: A few men and a couple of women, aged 18 to 49 years, made up the cohort. To estimate repertoire size and how much clonotypes are shared between individuals, the study performed deep sequencing of blood TCR repertoires from a handful of healthy adults. Per donor, leukapheresis produced somewhere between about 0.94 and 9 billion PBMCs. To increase sequencing depth and limit assay-specific biases, TCR repertoire library preparation and sequencing were carried out by different laboratories using diverse techniques. Per donor, three plates each were used for CD4 naive and CD4 memory, two for CD8 naive, and one for CD8 memory. Paper-wide results and their limitations: Based on pairwise subsampling, the degree of clonotype sharing among donors was expected to be affected by sequencing depth. Larger estimated clonotype richness was generally found for naive subsets than for memory subsets. About 4.5% of naive CD4, 3.5% of naive CD8, approximately 2% of memory CD4, and roughly 0.4% of memory CD8 clonotypes were shared across four donors. Incomplete sequencing was indicated by rarefaction of sorted-subset datasets, despite the large sequencing depth. Sampling was limited to blood, and TCR repertoires in tissue likely differ from TCR repertoires in blood. Higher generation probabilities were observed for clonotypes shared by all four sorted-subset donors than for non-shared clonotypes. The genetic and exposure-history diversity represented was limited by the small number of donors.

The donors were healthy, HIV-negative adults with no recently reported acute infections or vaccinations. Every donor was a Caucasian adult living in Nashville, Tennessee, USA. CD4+ T cells were enriched by magnetic negative selection, after which naive cells were positively selected on CD45RA and the negative fraction was taken as the memory subset. Blood was collected by leukapheresis, and PBMCs were isolated by Ficoll-Histopaque density gradient centrifugation and then cryopreserved in liquid nitrogen vapor phase. Purity and quantity of every magnetically sorted T cell population were checked by analytical flow cytometry. Genomic DNA was isolated from every sorted fraction and measured by UV absorbance on a Nanodrop 2000c. The CDR3 goes from the cysteine to the phenylalanine over 15 residues. Only the CDR3 part of the read is kept: 45 bases, read in frame from the first base. Based on the germline V gene (reference sequence), the CDR1 and CDR2 sequences are SEHNR and FQNEAQ. V is reduced by 1 base and J by 0 bases, leaving a spacing of 8 bases between them.

To note about this clone: There is no known antigen for this receptor. Base-call qualities are not available, and no considerably larger clone is one nucleotide away.

Using the deep immunoSEQ assay, multiplex PCR amplified TCR CDR3 regions from genomic DNA. Genomic DNA extracted from each cell subset was distributed evenly over all wells of several immunoSEQ 96-well plates, and each plate served as one replicate. Each replicate PCR for sorted subsets received approximately 220 ng genomic DNA, equal to about 30,000 T cell genomes. The purified libraries were quantified using a Qubit 3.0 fluorometer, sized with a Bioanalyzer 2100, and then quantified again using the KAPA Library Quantification kit. Every immunoSEQ 96-well plate was sequenced on a dedicated single-read 150-cycle Illumina NextSeq 550 flow cell. In the original analysis: Because the immunoSEQ output included only junctional sequences and no quality scores, the filtering could not be the same as the filtering used for full-length reads. Sequences were annotated with PyIR, a Python wrapper for IgBLAST v1.9, using IMGT germline references to assign V/J genes and CDR3. Reads were filtered out if the reads had weak V/J assignments (E-value above 1e-6), no CDR3, stop codons, out-of-frame junctions, or ambiguous translated residues. A V3J clonotype was defined by an identical inferred V gene, J gene, and CDR3 amino acid sequence. Percentage overlap between repertoires was computed as shared unique clonotypes divided by the size of the smaller repertoire. RTK rarefaction, the Chao1 estimator, and Recon v2.1 estimates of unobserved clonotypes were used to assess repertoire richness. OLGA was used to compute generation probabilities for all TCRbeta clonotypes that the gDNA method yielded from four donors. Entries here come from immuneACCESS through TCRdb and include only in-frame sequences with V and J called. Some clones fail to appear in such tables; in the studies checked, an unresolved V gene covers under half of the shortfall, and the cause of the remainder is unknown. V, J and clone size were drawn from that table, and D and trimming were deduced from the DNA. The sample table holds about 2.4 million clones, of which roughly nine tenths were seen once. The ten top clones hold 0.14% of the sample.

The origin of this receptor is a man between 18 and 29 years old in good health. In this chain, TRBV7-9 is recombined with TRBJ2-3; no confident D gene assignment can be made. Input material: naive CD4+ T cells sorted from blood. What this sample's cell subset or site label stands for: CD45RA+ positively selected. The DNA is TGTGCCAGCAGCTTAGTGGGTCAGAGCACAGATACGCAGTATTTT. It translates to CASSLVGQSTDTQYF.